This T cell receptor beta chain was sequenced for a study of T-cell memory formation after mild COVID-19. TCRdb re-called the 5' RACE reads through MiXCR, storing one row per CDR3 protein. The sample holds 340,000 or so distinct CDR3 sequences, 10% to 15% seen once. Trimming removed 7 bases from V and 8 bases from J, with 15 bases in between. The germline V gene encodes CDR1 WSHSY and CDR2 SAAADI. The CDR3 has 13 amino acids. This clonotype was recorded a few times. This TCR was recovered from a man younger than 35 who had mild COVID-19 (a few samples of this study predate the infection). Cell type and time point are not known. Sequenced input: PBMCs or a T cell subset sorted from them (not recorded which). The chain joins TRBV10-2 to TRBJ2-1, with D possibly being TRBD1 or TRBD2 (5 bases each). The CDR3 sequence: CASKGTDRYEQFF. DNA of the CDR3: TGCGCCAGCAAAGGGACCGATAGATATGAGCAGTTCTTC.